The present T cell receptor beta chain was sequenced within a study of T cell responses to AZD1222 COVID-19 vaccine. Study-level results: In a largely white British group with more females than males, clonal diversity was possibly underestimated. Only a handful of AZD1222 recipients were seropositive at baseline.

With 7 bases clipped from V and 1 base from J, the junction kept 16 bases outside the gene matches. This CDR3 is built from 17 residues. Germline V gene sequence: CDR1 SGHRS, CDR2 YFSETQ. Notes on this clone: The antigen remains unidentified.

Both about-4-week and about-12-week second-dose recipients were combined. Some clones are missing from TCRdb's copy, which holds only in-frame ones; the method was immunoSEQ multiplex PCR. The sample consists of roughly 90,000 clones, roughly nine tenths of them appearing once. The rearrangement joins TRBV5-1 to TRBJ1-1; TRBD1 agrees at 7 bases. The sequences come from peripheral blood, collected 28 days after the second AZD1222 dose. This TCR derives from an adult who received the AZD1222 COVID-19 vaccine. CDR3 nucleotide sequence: TGCGCCAGCTGTTCTGGACGGGCAGGGGGGCCGAACACTGAAGCTTTCTTT. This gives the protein CASCSGRAGGPNTEAFF.